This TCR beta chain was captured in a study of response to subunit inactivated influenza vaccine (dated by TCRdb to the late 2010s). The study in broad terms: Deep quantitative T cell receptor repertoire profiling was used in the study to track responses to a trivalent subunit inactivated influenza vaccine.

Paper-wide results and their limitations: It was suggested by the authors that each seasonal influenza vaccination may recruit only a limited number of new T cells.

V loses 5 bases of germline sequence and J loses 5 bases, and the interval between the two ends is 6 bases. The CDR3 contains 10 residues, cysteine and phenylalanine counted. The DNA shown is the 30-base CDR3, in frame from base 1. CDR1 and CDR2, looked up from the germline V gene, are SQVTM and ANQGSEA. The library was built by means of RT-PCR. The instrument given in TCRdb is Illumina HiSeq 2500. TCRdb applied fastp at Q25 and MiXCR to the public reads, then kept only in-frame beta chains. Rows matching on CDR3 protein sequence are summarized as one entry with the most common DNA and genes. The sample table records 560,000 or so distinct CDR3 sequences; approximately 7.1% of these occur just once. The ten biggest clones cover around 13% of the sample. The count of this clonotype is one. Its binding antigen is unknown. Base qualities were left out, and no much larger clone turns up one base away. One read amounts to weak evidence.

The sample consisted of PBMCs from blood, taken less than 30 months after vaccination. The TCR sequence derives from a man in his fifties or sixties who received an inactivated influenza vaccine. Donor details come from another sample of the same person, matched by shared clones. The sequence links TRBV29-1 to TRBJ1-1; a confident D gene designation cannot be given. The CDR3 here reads CSVYSTEAFF. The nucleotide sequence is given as TGCAGCGTTTACTCTACTGAAGCTTTCTTT.